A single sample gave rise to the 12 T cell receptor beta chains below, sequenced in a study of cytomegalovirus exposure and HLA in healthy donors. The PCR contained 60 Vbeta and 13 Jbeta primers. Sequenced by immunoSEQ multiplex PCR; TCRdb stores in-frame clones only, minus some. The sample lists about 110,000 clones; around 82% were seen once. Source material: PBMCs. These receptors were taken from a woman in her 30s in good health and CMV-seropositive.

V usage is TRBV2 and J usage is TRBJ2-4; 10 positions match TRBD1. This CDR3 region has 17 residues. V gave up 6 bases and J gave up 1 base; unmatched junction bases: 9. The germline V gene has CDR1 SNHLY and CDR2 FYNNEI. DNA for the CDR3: TGTGCCAGCAGACGAAGGGGGACAGGGGAGGCCAAAAACATTCAGTACTTC. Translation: CASRRRGTGEAKNIQYF.

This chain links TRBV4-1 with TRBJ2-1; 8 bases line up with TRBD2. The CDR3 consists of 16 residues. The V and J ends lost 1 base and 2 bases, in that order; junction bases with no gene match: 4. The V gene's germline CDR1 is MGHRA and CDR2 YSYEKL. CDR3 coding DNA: TGCGCCAGCAGCCAAGCCACGGGGGGGACCTACAATGAGCAGTTCTTC. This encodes CASSQATGGTYNEQFF.

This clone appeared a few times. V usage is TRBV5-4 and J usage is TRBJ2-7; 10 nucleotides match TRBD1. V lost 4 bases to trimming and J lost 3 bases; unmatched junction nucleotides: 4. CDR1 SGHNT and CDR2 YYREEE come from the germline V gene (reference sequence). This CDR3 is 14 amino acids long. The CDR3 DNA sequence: TGTGCCAGCAGCGGCGGGACAGGGGACTACGAGCAGTACTTC. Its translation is CASSGGTGDYEQYF.

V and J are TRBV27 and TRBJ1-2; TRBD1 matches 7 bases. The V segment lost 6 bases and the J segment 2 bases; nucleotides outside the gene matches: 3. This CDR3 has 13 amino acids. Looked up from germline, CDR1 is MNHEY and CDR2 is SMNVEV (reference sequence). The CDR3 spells CASRLGQNYGYTF. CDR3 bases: TGTGCCAGCAGACTGGGACAGAACTATGGCTACACCTTC.

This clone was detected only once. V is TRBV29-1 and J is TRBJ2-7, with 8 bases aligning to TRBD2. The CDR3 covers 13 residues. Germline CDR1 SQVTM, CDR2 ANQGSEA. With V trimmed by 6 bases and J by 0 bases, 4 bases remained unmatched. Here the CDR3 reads CSVQGLASYEQYF. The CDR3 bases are TGCAGCGTCCAAGGACTAGCCTCCTACGAGCAGTACTTC.

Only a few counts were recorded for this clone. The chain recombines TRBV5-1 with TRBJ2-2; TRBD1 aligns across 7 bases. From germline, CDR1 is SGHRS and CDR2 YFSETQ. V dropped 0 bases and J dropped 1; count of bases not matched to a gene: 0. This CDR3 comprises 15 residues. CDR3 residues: CASSLGTGNTGELFF. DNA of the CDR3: TGCGCCAGCAGCTTGGGGACAGGGAACACCGGGGAGCTGTTTTTT.

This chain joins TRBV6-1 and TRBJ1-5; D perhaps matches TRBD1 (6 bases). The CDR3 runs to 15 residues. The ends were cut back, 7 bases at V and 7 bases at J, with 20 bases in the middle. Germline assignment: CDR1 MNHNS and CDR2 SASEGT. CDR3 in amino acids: CASTPTQTGRQPQHF. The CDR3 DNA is TGTGCCAGCACTCCAACCCAAACAGGGCGGCAGCCCCAGCATTTT.

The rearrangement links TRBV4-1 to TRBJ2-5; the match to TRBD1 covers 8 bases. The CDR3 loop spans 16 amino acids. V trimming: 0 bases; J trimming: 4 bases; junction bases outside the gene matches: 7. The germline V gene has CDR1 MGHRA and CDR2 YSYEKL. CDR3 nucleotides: TGCGCCAGCAGCCAAGACAACAGGGGGGTCGGAGAGACCCAGTACTTC. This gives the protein CASSQDNRGVGETQYF.

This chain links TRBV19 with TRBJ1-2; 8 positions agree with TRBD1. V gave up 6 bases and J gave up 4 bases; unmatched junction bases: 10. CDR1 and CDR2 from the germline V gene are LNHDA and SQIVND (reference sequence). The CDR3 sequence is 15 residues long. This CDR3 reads CASSERTGNSYGYTF. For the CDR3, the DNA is TGTGCCAGTAGCGAACGGACAGGGAATTCCTATGGCTACACCTTC. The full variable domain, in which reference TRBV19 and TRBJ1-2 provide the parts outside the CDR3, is DGGITQSPKYLFRKEGQNVTLSCEQNLNHDAMYWYRQDPGQGLRLIYYSQIVNDFQKGDIAEGYSVSREKKESFPLTVTSAQKNPTAFYLCASSERTGNSYGYTFGSGTRLTVV.

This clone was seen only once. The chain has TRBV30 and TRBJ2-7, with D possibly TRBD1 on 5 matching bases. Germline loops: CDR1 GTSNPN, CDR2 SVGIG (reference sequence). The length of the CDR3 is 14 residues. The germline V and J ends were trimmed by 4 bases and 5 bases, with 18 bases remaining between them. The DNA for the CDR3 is TGTGCCTGGACCCTTCCTCCTTGGGGCCACGAGCAGTACTTC. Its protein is CAWTLPPWGHEQYF. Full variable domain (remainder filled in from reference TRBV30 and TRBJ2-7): SQTIHQWPATLVQPVGSPLSLECTVEGTSNPNLYWYRQAAGRGLQLLFYSVGIGQISSEVPQNLSASRPQDRQFILSSKKLLLSDSGFYLCAWTLPPWGHEQYFGPGTRLTVT.

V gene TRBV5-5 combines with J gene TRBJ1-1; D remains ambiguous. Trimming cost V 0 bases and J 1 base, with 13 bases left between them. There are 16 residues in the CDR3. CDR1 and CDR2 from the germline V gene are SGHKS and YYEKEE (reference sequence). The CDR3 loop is CASSLGRATANTEAFF. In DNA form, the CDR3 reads TGTGCCAGCAGCTTGGGGAGGGCTACAGCGAACACTGAAGCTTTCTTT.

Here the CDR3 DNA reads TGTGCCAGCAGTTGGAGCGCGGGGGAGGACTACAATGAGCAGTTCTTC. Protein product: CASSWSAGEDYNEQFF. The V call is TRBV27, the J call TRBJ2-1, with 7 positions matching TRBD2. This CDR3 spans 16 amino acids. Trimming removed 4 bases from V and 3 bases from J; junction bases left unmatched: 9. From germline, CDR1 is MNHEY and CDR2 SMNVEV (reference sequence).